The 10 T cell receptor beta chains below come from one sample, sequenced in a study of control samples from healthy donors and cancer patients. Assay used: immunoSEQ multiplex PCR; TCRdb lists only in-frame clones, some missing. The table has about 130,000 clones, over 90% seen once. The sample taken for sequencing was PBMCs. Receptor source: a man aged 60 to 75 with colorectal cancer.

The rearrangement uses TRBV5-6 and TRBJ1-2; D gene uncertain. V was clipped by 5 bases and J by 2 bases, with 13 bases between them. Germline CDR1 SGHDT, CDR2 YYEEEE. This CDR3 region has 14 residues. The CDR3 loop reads CASRADPGNYGYTF. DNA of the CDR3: TGTGCCAGCAGGGCGGATCCGGGCAACTATGGCTACACCTTC.

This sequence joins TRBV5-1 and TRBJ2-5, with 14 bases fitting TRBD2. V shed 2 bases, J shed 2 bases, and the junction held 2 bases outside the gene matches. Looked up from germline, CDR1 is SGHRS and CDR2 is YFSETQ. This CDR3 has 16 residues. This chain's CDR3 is CASSFGTSGGQETQYF. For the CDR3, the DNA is TGCGCCAGCAGCTTCGGGACTAGCGGGGGACAAGAGACCCAGTACTTC.

The DNA of the CDR3 is TGCGCCAGCAGCCAAGCAGGCAGGGCAGTTGCTAATGAAAAACTGTTTTTT. Residues: CASSQAGRAVANEKLFF. The chain joins TRBV4-1 to TRBJ1-4; TRBD1 is a possible D gene (5 bases). V was trimmed by 1 base and J by 3 bases, leaving 15 bases between them. Germline assignment: CDR1 MGHRA and CDR2 YSYEKL. The CDR3 covers 17 residues.

As DNA, the CDR3 is TGTGCCAGCAGCCAAGAACGCTACGAGCAGTACTTC. It translates to CASSQERYEQYF. V usage is TRBV3-1 (or the pseudogene TRBV3-2) and J usage is TRBJ2-7; D not resolved. V shed 0 bases and J shed 3 bases, with 3 bases lying between them. Germline assignment: CDR1 LGHDT and CDR2 YNNKEL (reference sequence). There are 12 residues in the CDR3.

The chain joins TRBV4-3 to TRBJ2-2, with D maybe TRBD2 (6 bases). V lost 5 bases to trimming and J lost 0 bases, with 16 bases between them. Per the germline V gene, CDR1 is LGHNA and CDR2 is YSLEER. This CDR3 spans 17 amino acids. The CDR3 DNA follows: TGCGCCAGCAGCTACCGAACCGGACTATCGAACACCGGGGAGCTGTTTTTT. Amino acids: CASSYRTGLSNTGELFF.

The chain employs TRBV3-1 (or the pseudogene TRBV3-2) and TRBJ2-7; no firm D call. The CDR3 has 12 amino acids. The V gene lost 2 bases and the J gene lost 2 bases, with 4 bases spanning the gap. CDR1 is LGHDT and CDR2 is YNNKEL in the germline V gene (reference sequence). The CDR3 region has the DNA TGTGCCAGCAGCCAAAATACCTACGAGCAGTACTTC. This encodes CASSQNTYEQYF.

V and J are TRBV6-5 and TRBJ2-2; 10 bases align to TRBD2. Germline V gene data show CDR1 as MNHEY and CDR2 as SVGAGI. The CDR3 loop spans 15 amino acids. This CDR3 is CAVVSGGMNTGELFF. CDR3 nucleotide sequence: TGTGCAGTCGTTAGCGGGGGGATGAACACCGGGGAGCTGTTTTTT.

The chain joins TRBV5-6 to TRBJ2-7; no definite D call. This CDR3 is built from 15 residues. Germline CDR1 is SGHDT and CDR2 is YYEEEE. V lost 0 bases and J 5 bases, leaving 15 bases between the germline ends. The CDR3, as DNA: TGTGCCAGCAGCTTGGAAGGTCTGGGTTACAACGAGCAGTACTTC. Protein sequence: CASSLEGLGYNEQYF.

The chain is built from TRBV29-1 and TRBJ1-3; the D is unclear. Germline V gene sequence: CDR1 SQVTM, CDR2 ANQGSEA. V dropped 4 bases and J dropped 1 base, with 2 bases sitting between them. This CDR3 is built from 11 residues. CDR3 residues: CSVGSGNTIYF. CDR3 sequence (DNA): TGCAGCGTTGGGTCTGGAAACACCATATATTTT.

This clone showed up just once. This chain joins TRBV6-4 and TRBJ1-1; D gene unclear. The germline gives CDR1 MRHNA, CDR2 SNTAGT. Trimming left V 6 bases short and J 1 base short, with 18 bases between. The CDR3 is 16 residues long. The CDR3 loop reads CASRRRLSGWNTEAFF. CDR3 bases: TGTGCCAGCAGAAGGAGGCTCTCTGGCTGGAACACTGAAGCTTTCTTT.